This is a list of T cell receptor beta chains from one sample in a study of blood T cell repertoires in COVID-19. Generated by immunoSEQ multiplex PCR, the TCRdb table keeps only in-frame clones and is missing some. Among hundreds of thousands of clones listed, 80% to 90% were seen once. Sequenced input: peripheral blood. Every receptor here comes from a woman younger than 30 with acute or convalescent COVID-19. The CDR3 runs from the conserved cysteine through the conserved F or W. The order of the fields is V gene, D gene, CDR3 length, J gene, CDR3 protein. A D gene is named only where the DNA matches it firmly.

TRBV11-3,NA,12,TRBJ2-3,CASSRGTDTQYF
TRBV28,NA,13,TRBJ1-1,CASAGRGATEAFF
TRBV3-1/TRBV3-2,TRBD2,15,TRBJ2-7,CASSPGLAESYEQYF
TRBV9,TRBD2,18,TRBJ2-2,CASSPLSAGGLETGELFF
TRBV5-6,NA,14,TRBJ1-5,CASGRRGRNQPQHF
TRBV24-1,NA,14,TRBJ2-5,CATSEKTDQETQYF
TRBV5-1,TRBD1,15,TRBJ2-3,CASSGNRGSTDTQYF
TRBV9,TRBD2,17,TRBJ2-2,CASSVATPAGGSGELFF
TRBV19,NA,14,TRBJ1-1,CASSPQGGFTEAFF
TRBV2,TRBD1,16,TRBJ1-5,CASRDLSRGSNQPQHF
TRBV7-3,TRBD1,18,TRBJ2-2,CASSSTRAGTANTGELFF
TRBV6-2/TRBV6-3,NA,14,TRBJ1-1,CASSYLESSAEAFF
TRBV5-1,TRBD1,17,TRBJ2-7,CASKFRDSPTHSYEQYF
TRBV7-9,TRBD2,15,TRBJ2-7,CASSPTSGVFYEQYF
TRBV19,NA,14,TRBJ1-2,CASSILYRSGGYTF
TRBV30,TRBD1,12,TRBJ1-1,CAWDGQELEAFF
TRBV7-6,NA,15,TRBJ1-6,CASRLIQGANSPLHF
TRBV5-1,NA,13,TRBJ1-1,CASSLGEYTEAFF
TRBV18,TRBD1,16,TRBJ1-5,CASSPQGQGEGQPQHF
TRBV4-2,NA,15,TRBJ1-3,CASSQGGTAGNTIYF
TRBV5-6,NA,14,TRBJ1-1,CASSLPNTNTEAFF
TRBV6-5,NA,13,TRBJ1-2,CASGRQSRYGYTF
TRBV5-1,NA,16,TRBJ1-6,CASSLDGTRGNSPLHF
TRBV18,TRBD1,17,TRBJ2-1,CASSGPGTGTPYNEQFF
TRBV19,NA,13,TRBJ1-1,CASSTRQSIEAFF
TRBV6-5,NA,12,TRBJ1-2,CASSYSKDGYTF
TRBV5-6,NA,16,TRBJ1-3,CASSLVRDRTGNTIYF
TRBV9,NA,16,TRBJ2-3,CASSVGRGPSTDTQYF
TRBV29-1,TRBD1,13,TRBJ1-1,CSVVNRGTYEAFF
TRBV27,NA,13,TRBJ2-7,CASSPQTVSEQYF
TRBV29-1,NA,13,TRBJ2-7,CSVGGDVNYEQYF
TRBV5-1,NA,13,TRBJ1-6,CASSPRAGSPLHF
TRBV19,NA,15,TRBJ1-1,CASTMETASNTEAFF
TRBV29-1,TRBD2,16,TRBJ2-3,CSVPGLAGAGTDTQYF
TRBV11-3,NA,13,TRBJ1-1,CASKGRGNTEAFF
TRBV24-1,TRBD2,15,TRBJ2-3,CATSDPGGRADTQYF
TRBV6-5,TRBD1,15,TRBJ2-4,CASSYKTGGWNIQYF
TRBV27,TRBD2,17,TRBJ2-1,CASSIRTSGSSYNEQFF
TRBV6-5,NA,16,TRBJ1-6,CASSSLGTAYNSPLHF
TRBV6-5,NA,13,TRBJ1-1,CASSYPGVAEAFF
TRBV2,NA,15,TRBJ1-2,CASRVGDRVVYGYTF
TRBV5-8,TRBD1,15,TRBJ1-2,CASSLLTGRSDGYTF
TRBV19,NA,15,TRBJ2-3,CATQGSWAGTDTQYF
TRBV3-1/TRBV3-2,TRBD1,15,TRBJ1-6,CASSQYRDRNSPLHF
TRBV6-2/TRBV6-3,TRBD1,15,TRBJ1-2,CASSYPGTANYGYTF
TRBV4-1,TRBD1,15,TRBJ1-2,CASSDGQGYDYGYTF
TRBV7-9,NA,13,TRBJ1-2,CASSFEEDYGYTF
TRBV7-2,NA,13,TRBJ1-1,CASSSDWVTEAFF
TRBV6-5,NA,12,TRBJ1-2,CASSPRLYGYTF
TRBV24-1,NA,13,TRBJ1-5,CATGAGGNQPQHF
TRBV7-2,NA,14,TRBJ1-2,CASSPPGLIYGYTF